This note documents a single T cell receptor beta chain sequence. Germline V gives CDR1 MDHEN, CDR2 SYDVKM. This CDR3 is built from 14 residues. J gave up 7 bases and V 5 bases, and 6 bases lay outside the gene matches. This specimen comes from a study of cytomegalovirus exposure and HLA in healthy donors. PCR amplification relied on 60 Vbeta primers (plus 13 Jbeta primers). Method: immunoSEQ multiplex PCR; TCRdb's copy keeps in-frame clones and lacks some. The sample shows more than 95,000 clones, around 82% of them seen only once. The chain has TRBV28 and TRBJ2-1; 9 bases agree with TRBD2. Sequencing used PBMCs. The TCR comes from a woman aged 40 to 49 in good health and CMV-seronegative. CDR3 nucleotide sequence: TGTGCCAGCAGTGCGGGCGGGAGGGAGAATGAGCAGTTCTTC. This sequence encodes CASSAGGRENEQFF.